This T cell receptor beta chain appears in the sequencing data of a study of OX40 agonist ivuxolimab in advanced cancers. Study overall: In this trial design, patients received ivuxolimab intravenously at 0.01 to 10 mg/kg every 2 weeks. Overall study results and limits: At doses 0.1 to 3.0 mg/kg, CD4+ and CD8+ clones expanded. At 0.1-3.0 mg/kg, partial responders had clonal expansion among the lowest observed.

Comment on this clone: Its antigen remains unknown.

The assay was immunoSEQ multiplex PCR, and TCRdb's table has in-frame clones only and misses some. Of tens of thousands of clones detected, more than 70% appear once; the ten largest clones hold about a tenth. The CDR3 is 19 amino acids. CDR1 is SGHRS and CDR2 is YFSETQ in the germline V gene. The J segment lost 3 bases and the V segment lost 2 bases, leaving 17 bases of the junction unmatched. The TCR sequence derives from an adult with an advanced solid tumor such as melanoma, head and neck, liver or kidney cancer. The chain recombines TRBV5-1 with TRBJ2-1; TRBD1 matches 7 bases. The sequencing here drew on CD4+ or CD8+ T cells sorted from blood, taken in a trial of the OX40 agonist ivuxolimab. The CDR3 loop reads CASSLFSGTVTPLYNEQFF. DNA of the CDR3: TGCGCCAGCAGCTTATTCTCCGGGACAGTCACTCCCCTCTACAATGAGCAGTTCTTC.